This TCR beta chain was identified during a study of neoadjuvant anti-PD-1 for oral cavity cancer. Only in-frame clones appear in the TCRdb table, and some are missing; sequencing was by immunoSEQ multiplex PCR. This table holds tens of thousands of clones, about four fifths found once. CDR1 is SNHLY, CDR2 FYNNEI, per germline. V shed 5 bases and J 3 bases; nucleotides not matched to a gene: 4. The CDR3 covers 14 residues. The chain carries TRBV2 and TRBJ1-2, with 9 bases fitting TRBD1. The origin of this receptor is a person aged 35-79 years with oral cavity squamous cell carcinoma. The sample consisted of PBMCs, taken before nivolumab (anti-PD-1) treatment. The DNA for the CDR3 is TGTGCCAGCAGTCCGGGACAGGGCGACTATGGCTACACCTTC. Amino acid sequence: CASSPGQGDYGYTF.